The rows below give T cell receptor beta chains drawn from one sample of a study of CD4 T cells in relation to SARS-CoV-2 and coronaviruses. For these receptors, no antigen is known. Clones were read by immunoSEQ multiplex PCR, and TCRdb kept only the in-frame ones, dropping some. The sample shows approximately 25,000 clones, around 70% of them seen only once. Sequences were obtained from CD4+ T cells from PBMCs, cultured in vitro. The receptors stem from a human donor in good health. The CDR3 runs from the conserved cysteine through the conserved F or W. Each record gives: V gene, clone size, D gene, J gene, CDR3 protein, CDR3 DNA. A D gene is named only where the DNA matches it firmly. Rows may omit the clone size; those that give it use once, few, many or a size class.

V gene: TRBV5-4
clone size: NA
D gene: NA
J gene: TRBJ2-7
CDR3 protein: CASSHKPSYEQYF
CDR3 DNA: TGTGCCAGCAGCCATAAACCTTCCTACGAGCAGTACTTC

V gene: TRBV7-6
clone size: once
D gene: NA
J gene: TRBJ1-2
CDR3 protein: CASSSLTGQRSGYTF
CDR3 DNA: TGTGCCAGCAGCTCCCTCACCGGACAGAGATCTGGCTACACCTTC

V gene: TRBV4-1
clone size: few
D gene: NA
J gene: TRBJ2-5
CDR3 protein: CASSPPILAKGETQYF
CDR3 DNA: TGCGCCAGCAGCCCACCGATCCTAGCGAAGGGGGAGACCCAGTACTTC

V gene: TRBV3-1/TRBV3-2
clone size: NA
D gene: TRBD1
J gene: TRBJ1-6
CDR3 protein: CASSLGQGNSPLHF
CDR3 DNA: TGTGCCAGCAGCCTCGGACAGGGTAATTCACCCCTCCACTTT

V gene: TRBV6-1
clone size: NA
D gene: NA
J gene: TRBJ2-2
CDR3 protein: CASSGQGGSNTGELFF
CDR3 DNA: TGTGCCAGCAGTGGGCAGGGGGGATCGAACACCGGGGAGCTGTTTTTT

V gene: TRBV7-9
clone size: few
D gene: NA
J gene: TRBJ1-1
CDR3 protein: CASSFQWGTEAFF
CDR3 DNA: TGTGCCAGCAGCTTTCAATGGGGCACTGAAGCTTTCTTT

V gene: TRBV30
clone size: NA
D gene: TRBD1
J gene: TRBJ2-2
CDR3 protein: CAWSFRTGVPGELFF
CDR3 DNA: TGTGCCTGGAGTTTCAGGACAGGGGTACCCGGGGAGCTGTTTTTT

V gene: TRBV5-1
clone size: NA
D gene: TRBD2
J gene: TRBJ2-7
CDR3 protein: CASSPTSGSGEQYF
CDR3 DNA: TGCGCCAGCAGCCCGACTAGCGGGAGCGGCGAGCAGTACTTC

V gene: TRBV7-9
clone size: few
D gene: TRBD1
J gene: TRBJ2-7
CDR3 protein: CASSLSRLTGGGRGYEQYF
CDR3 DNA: TGTGCCAGCAGCTTGTCTCGTCTGACAGGGGGCGGCCGGGGATACGAGCAGTACTTC

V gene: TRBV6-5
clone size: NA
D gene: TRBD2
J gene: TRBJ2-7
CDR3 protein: CASSYSSPSGPYEQYF
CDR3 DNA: TGTGCCAGCAGTTACTCATCGCCTAGCGGGCCCTACGAGCAGTACTTC

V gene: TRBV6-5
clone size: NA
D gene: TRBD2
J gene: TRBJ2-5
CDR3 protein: CASSYTGTSGGETQYF
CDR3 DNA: TGTGCCAGCAGTTACACAGGGACTAGCGGGGGGGAGACCCAGTACTTC

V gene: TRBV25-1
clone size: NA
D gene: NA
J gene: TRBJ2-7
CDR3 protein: CASSEPTGRNEQYF
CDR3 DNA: TGTGCCAGCAGTGAACCAACAGGGCGTAACGAGCAGTACTTC

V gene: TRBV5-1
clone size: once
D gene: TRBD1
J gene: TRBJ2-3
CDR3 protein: CASSLRGLPTDTQYF
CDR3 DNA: TGCGCCAGCAGCTTAAGGGGGCTCCCCACAGATACGCAGTATTTT

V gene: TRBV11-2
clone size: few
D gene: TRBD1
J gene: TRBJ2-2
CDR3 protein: CASSLGQTLTGELFF
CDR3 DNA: TGTGCCAGCAGCCTGGGACAGACTCTAACCGGGGAGCTGTTTTTT

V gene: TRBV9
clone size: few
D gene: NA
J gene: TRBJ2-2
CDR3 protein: CASSVVANTGELFF
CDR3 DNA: TGTGCCAGCAGCGTAGTAGCAAACACCGGGGAGCTGTTTTTT

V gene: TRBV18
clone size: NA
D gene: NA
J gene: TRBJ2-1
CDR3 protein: CASSPPNSRDFFSYNEQFF
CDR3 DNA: TGTGCCAGCTCACCACCTAACTCGCGGGACTTCTTCTCCTACAATGAGCAGTTCTTC

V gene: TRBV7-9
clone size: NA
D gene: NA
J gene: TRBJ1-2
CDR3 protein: CASSLAGTSGYTF
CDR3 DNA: TGTGCCAGCAGCTTAGCCGGGACAAGTGGCTACACCTTC

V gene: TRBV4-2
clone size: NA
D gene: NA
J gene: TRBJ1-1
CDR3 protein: CASSQDGQSPEAFF
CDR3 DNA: TGTGCCAGCAGCCAAGATGGACAATCCCCTGAAGCTTTCTTT

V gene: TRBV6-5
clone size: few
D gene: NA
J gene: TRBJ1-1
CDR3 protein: CASYWDVEAFF
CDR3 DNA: TGTGCCAGCTATTGGGACGTTGAAGCTTTCTTT

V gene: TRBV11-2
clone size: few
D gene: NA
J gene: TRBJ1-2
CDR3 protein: CASSLVIIRNYGYTF
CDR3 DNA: TGTGCCAGCAGCCTGGTGATTATCAGGAACTATGGCTACACCTTC

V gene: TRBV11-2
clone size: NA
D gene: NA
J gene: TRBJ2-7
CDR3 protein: CASSVNGYEQYF
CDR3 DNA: TGTGCCAGCAGCGTAAACGGCTACGAGCAGTACTTC

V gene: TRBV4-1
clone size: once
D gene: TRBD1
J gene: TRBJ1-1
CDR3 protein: CASSPIDRDNTEAFF
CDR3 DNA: TGCGCCAGCAGCCCAATAGACAGGGACAACACTGAAGCTTTCTTT

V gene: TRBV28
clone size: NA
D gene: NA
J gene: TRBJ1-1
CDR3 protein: CASSTDTGEAFF
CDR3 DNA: TGTGCCAGCAGTACCGATACAGGGGAAGCTTTCTTT

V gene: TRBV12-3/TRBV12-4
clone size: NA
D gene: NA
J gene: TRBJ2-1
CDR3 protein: CASSLGIQNEQFF
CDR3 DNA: TGTGCCAGCAGTTTGGGGATCCAAAACGAGCAGTTCTTC

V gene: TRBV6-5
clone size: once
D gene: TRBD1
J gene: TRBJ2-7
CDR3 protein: CASTGQGSTNEQYF
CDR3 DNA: TGTGCCAGCACAGGACAGGGGTCAACCAACGAGCAGTACTTC

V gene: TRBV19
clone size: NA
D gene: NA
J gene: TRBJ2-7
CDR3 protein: CASSLDRSSSYEQYF
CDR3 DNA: TGTGCCAGTAGTCTCGACAGGTCTAGCTCCTACGAGCAGTACTTC

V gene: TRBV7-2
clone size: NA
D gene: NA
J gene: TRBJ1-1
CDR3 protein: CASSLVWGTNTEAFF
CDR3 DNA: TGTGCCAGCAGCTTAGTCTGGGGCACGAACACTGAAGCTTTCTTT

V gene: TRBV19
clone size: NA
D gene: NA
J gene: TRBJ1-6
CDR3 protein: CASSPERRNSPLHF
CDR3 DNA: TGTGCCAGTAGCCCCGAAAGGCGTAATTCACCCCTCCACTTT

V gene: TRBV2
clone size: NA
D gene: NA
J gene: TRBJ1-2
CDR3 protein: CASSEGVPYTF
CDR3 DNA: TGTGCCAGCAGTGAGGGGGTGCCCTACACCTTC

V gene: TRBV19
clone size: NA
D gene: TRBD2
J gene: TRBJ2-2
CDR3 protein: CASSREGYTGELFF
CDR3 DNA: TGTGCCAGTAGTAGGGAGGGCTATACCGGGGAGCTGTTTTTT

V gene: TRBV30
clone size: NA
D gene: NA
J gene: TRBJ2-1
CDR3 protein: CAWSVFRGGGFLRYNEQFF
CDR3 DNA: TGTGCCTGGAGTGTATTTCGTGGAGGGGGGTTCTTGAGGTACAATGAGCAGTTCTTC

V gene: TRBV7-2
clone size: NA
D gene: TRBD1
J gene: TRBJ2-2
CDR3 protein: CASSFVQGVDTGELFF
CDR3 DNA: TGTGCCAGCAGCTTCGTGCAGGGGGTGGACACCGGGGAGCTGTTTTTT

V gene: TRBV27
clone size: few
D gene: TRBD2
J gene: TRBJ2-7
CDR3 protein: CASSPGSGVAGYYEQYF
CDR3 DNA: TGTGCCAGCAGTCCAGGTTCCGGGGTAGCGGGTTACTACGAGCAGTACTTC

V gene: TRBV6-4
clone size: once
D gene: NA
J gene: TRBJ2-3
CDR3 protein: CASSEGGDTDTQYF
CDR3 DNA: TGTGCCAGCAGTGAAGGGGGAGACACAGATACGCAGTATTTT

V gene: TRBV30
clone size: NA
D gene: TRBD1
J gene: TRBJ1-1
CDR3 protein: CAWRGQAHEAFF
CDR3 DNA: TGTGCCTGGAGAGGACAGGCTCATGAAGCTTTCTTT

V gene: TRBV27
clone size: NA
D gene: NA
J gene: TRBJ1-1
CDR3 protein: CASSLLSGNTEAFF
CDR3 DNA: TGTGCCAGCAGTTTACTTTCGGGGAACACTGAAGCTTTCTTT

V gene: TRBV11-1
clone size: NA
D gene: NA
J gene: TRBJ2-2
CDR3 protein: CASIPGTLNTGELFF
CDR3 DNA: TGTGCCAGCATCCCAGGGACCTTAAACACCGGGGAGCTGTTTTTT

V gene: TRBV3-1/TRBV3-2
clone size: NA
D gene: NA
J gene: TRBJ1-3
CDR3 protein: CASSRDGKSGNTIYF
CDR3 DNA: TGTGCCAGCAGCCGCGACGGCAAGTCTGGAAACACCATATATTTT

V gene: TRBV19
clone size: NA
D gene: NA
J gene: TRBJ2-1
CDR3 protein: CATRTPGLPRWNEQFF
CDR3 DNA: TGTGCCACCCGAACCCCGGGACTCCCCAGGTGGAATGAGCAGTTCTTC

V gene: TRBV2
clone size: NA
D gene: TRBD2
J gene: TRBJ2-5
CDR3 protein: CASQADKSGLWTSGTQETQYF
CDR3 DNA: TGTGCCAGCCAAGCCGACAAGTCTGGTCTCTGGACTAGCGGGACCCAAGAGACCCAGTACTTC

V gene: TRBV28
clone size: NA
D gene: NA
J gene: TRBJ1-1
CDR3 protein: CATAWGTPGEAFF
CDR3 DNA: TGTGCCACCGCATGGGGGACGCCGGGGGAAGCTTTCTTT

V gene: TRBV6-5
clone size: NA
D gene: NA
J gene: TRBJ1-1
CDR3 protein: CASSYSILHRTEAFF
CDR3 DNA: TGTGCCAGCAGTTACTCGATTCTCCATAGGACTGAAGCTTTCTTT

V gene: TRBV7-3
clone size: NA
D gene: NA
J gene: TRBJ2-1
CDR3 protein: CASSLNGGLSNEQFF
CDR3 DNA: TGTGCCAGCAGCTTAAATGGGGGGCTGTCAAATGAGCAGTTCTTC

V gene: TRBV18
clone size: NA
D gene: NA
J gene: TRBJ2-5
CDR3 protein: CASSPKETQYF
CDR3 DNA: TGTGCCAGCTCACCGAAAGAGACCCAGTACTTC

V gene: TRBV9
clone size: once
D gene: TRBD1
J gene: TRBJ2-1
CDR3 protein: CASTEGTGTGMDEQFF
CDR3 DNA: TGTGCCAGCACCGAGGGGACCGGGACAGGGATGGATGAGCAGTTCTTC

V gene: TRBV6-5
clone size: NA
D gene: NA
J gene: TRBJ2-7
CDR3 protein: CASSYSVTAPYEQYF
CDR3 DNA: TGTGCCAGCAGTTACTCCGTGACAGCTCCGTACGAGCAGTACTTC

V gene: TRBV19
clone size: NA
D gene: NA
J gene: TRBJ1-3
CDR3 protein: CASSGSYTIYF
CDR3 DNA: TGTGCCAGTAGTGGGTCATACACCATATATTTT

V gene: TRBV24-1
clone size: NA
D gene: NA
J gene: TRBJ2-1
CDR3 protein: CATSDSPGSYNEQFF
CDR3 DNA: TGTGCCACCAGTGATAGCCCCGGCTCCTACAATGAGCAGTTCTTC

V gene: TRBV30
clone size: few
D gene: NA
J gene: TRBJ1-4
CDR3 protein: CAWTQGGEKLFF
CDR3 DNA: TGTGCCTGGACCCAGGGAGGGGAAAAACTGTTTTTT

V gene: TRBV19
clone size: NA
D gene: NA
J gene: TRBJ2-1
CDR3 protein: CASRKGVATTDHEQFF
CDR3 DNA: TGTGCCAGTAGAAAGGGAGTAGCGACCACCGATCACGAGCAGTTCTTC

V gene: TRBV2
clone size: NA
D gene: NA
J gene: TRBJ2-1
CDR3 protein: CASSEWHEQFF
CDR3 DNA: TGTGCCAGCAGTGAGTGGCATGAGCAGTTCTTC

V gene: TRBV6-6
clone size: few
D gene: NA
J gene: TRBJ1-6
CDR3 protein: CASRDGGGGSPLHF
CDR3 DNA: TGTGCCAGCAGGGATGGGGGGGGAGGGTCACCCCTCCACTTT

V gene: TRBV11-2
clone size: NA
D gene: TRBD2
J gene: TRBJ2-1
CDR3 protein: CASSLAPRLASSYNEQFF
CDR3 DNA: TGTGCCAGCAGCTTAGCCCCTCGACTAGCGAGCTCCTACAATGAGCAGTTCTTC

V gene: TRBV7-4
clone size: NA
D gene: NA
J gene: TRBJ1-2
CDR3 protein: CASSPVAVDYGYTF
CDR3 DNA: TGTGCCAGCAGCCCAGTGGCCGTCGATTATGGCTACACCTTC

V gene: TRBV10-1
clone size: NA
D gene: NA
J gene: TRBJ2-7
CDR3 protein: CASSQPGRRYEQYF
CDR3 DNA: TGCGCCAGCAGTCAGCCCGGACGGAGATACGAGCAGTACTTC

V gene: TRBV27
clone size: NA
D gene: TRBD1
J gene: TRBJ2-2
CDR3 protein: CASRTGGHTGELFF
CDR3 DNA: TGTGCCAGCAGGACAGGGGGCCACACCGGGGAGCTGTTTTTT

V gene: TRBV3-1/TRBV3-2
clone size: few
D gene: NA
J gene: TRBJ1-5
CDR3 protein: CASSQAGLSNQPQHF
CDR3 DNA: TGTGCCAGCAGCCAAGCGGGGCTTAGCAATCAGCCCCAGCATTTT

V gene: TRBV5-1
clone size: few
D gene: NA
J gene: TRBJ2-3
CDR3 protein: CASSLGGNGGDTQYF
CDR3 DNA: TGCGCCAGCAGCCTGGGAGGAAATGGGGGAGATACGCAGTATTTT